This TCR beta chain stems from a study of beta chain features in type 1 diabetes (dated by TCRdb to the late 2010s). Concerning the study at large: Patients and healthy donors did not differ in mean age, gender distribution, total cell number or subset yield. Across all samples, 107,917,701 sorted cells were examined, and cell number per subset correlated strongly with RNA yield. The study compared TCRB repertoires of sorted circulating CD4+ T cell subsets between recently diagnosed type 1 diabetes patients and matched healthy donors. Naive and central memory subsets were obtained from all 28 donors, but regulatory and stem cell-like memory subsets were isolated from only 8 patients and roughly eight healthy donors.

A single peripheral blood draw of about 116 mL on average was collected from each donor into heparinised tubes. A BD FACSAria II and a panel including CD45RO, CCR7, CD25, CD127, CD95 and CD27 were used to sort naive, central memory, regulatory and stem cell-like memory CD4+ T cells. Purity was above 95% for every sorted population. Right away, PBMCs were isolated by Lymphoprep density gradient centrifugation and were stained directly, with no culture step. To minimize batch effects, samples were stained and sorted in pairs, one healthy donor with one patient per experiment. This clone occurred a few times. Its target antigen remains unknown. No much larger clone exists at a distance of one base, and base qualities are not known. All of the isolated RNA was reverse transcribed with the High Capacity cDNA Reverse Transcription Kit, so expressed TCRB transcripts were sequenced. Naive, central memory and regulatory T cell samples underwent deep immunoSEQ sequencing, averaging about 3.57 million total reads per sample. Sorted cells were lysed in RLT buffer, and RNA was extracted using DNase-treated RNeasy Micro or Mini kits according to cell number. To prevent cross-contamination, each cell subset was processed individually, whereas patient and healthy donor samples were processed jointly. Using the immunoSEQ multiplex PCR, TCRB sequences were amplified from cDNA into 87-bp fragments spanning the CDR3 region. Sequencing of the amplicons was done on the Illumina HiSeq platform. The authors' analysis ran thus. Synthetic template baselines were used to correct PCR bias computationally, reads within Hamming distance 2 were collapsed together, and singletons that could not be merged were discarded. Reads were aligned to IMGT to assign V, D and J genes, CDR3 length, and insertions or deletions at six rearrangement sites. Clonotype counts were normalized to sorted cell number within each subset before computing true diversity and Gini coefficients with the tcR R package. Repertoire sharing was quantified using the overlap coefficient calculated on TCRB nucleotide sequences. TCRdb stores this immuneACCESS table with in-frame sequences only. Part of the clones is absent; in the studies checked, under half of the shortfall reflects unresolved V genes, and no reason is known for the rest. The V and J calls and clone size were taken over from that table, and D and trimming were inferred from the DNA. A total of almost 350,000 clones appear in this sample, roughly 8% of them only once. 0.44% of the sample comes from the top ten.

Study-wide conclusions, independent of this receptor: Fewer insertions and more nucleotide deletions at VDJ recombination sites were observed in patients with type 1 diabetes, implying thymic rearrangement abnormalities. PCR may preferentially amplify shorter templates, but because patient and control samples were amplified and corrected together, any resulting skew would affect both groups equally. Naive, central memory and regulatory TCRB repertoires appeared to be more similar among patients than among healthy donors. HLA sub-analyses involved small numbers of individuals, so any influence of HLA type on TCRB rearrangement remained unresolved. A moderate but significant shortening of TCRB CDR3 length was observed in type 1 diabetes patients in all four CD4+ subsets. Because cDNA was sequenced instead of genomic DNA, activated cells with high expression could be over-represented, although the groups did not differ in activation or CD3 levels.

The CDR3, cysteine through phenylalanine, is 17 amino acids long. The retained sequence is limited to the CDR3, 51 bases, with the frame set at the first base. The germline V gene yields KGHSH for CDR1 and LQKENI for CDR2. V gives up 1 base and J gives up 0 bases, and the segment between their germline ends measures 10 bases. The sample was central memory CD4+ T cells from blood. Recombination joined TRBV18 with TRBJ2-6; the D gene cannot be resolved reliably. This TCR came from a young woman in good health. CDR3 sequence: CASSPQGLSSGANVLTF. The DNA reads TGTGCCAGCTCACCACAGGGCCTTTCCTCTGGGGCCAACGTCCTGACTTTC.